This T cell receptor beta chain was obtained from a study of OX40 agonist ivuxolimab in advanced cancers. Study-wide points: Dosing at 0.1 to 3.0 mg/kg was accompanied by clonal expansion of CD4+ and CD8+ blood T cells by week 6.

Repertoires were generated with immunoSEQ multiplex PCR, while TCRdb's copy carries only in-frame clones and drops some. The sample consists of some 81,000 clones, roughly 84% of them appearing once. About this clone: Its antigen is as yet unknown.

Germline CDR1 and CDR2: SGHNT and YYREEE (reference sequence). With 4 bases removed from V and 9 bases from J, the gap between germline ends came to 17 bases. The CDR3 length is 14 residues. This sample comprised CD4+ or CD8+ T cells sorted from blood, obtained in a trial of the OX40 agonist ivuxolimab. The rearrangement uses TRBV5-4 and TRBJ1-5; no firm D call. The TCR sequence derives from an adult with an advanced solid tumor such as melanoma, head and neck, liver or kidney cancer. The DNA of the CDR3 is TGTGCCAGCAGCCGCGGACTGGACGAGGGGCCCCAGCATTTT. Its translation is CASSRGLDEGPQHF.